This T cell receptor (beta chain) emerged from a study of T cells in Graves' hyperthyroidism and ophthalmopathy. Study findings and constraints: A model using 13 V-J features told ophthalmopathy apart from stable hyperthyroidism.

RNA transcripts provided the source from which TCR beta CDR3 regions were amplified. TCR CDR3 underwent first-round RT-PCR with the HTBI primer set. TCRdb passed the multiplex PCR reads through MiXCR, listing each CDR3 protein once. The data contain around 600,000 distinct CDR3 sequences, approximately 14% of them singletons. At least ten counts were recorded for this clonotype. Its antigen is unidentified. The CDR3 sequence is 14 residues long. Germline assignment: CDR1 ENHRY and CDR2 SYGVKD. Between the trimmed V and J ends, which lost 0 bases and 0 bases, there was a span of 6 bases. The rearrangement joins TRBV10-3 to TRBJ2-7; D gene unclear. The specimen was blood. The receptor comes from a young woman with Graves' ophthalmopathy. Written as DNA, the CDR3 is TGTGCCATCAGTGAGTCGACGGACTCCTACGAGCAGTACTTC. Translated: CAISESTDSYEQYF.